The next 32 T cell receptor beta chains were all read from a single sample in a study of T cell responses to AZD1222 COVID-19 vaccine. Repertoires were generated with immunoSEQ multiplex PCR, while TCRdb's copy carries only in-frame clones and drops some. The data show 55,000 to 90,000 clones, 80% to 90% seen once. Sequenced material: peripheral blood, taken on day 0 of AZD1222 vaccination. Every receptor here comes from an adult in good health.

The V call is TRBV7-6, the J call TRBJ2-7; 7 nucleotides align to TRBD1. The germline CDR1 and CDR2 sequences are SGHVS and FNYEAQ. V shed 0 bases, J shed 0 bases, and the junction held 2 bases outside the gene matches. This CDR3 contains 15 residues. CDR3 amino acids: CASSLAGGSSYEQYF. The CDR3, as DNA: TGTGCCAGCAGCTTAGCAGGGGGCAGCTCCTACGAGCAGTACTTC.

This clone was seen a few times. V usage is TRBV7-6 and J usage is TRBJ1-5, with D uncertain. The ends were cut back, 1 base at V and 5 bases at J, with 12 bases in the middle. Germline V gene lookup returns CDR1 SGHVS and CDR2 FNYEAQ. This CDR3 is built from 15 residues. In DNA form, the CDR3 reads TGTGCCAGCAGCTTAGGGGCGGGAGGAGATCAGCCCCAGCATTTT. It is translated as CASSLGAGGDQPQHF.

The genes are TRBV4-3 and TRBJ2-5, with TRBD2 identical over 8 bases. This CDR3 contains 16 residues. In germline, CDR1 is LGHNA, CDR2 YSLEER. The J segment lost 5 bases and the V segment lost 0 bases, leaving 8 bases of the junction unmatched. The DNA of the CDR3 is TGCGCCAGCAGCCAAGATGAGCGGGGGTCCGGGGAGACCCAGTACTTC. Amino acid sequence: CASSQDERGSGETQYF.

The CDR3 DNA reads as TGCGCCAGCAGCCCGGGACTAGCTGACGAGCAGTACTTC. Encoded protein: CASSPGLADEQYF. The chain employs TRBV4-1 and TRBJ2-7; 9 bases are shared with TRBD2. The length of the CDR3 is 13 residues. The V gene's germline CDR1 is MGHRA and CDR2 YSYEKL. V lost 4 bases, J lost 5 bases, and 3 bases stayed unmatched.

The chain carries TRBV6-5 and TRBJ2-7; D unresolved. The CDR3 is 13 residues long. V was pared by 0 bases and J by 3 bases, with 6 bases between. Germline V CDR1 and CDR2: MNHEY, SVGAGI. The CDR3 nucleotides read TGTGCCAGCAGTTACTCGACCAGCTACGAGCAGTACTTC. Residues: CASSYSTSYEQYF.

The chain joins TRBV28 to TRBJ1-2; unclear D gene. The CDR3 is made up of 14 amino acids. Germline assignment: CDR1 MDHEN and CDR2 SYDVKM. Trimming left V 6 bases short and J 4 bases short, with 15 bases between. CDR3 in amino acids: CASSRGTGRYGYTF. CDR3 sequence (DNA): TGTGCCAGCAGCCGTGGAACGGGTCGCTATGGCTACACCTTC.

This clone was seen a handful of times. The chain combines TRBV4-3 with TRBJ2-3, with TRBD1 as a possible D gene (5 bases). Trimming removed 0 bases at V and 0 bases at J, with 10 bases between. CDR1 and CDR2 from the germline V gene are LGHNA and YSLEER. This CDR3 spans 16 amino acids. This chain's CDR3 is CASSQDSTVSTDTQYF. CDR3 sequence (DNA): TGCGCCAGCAGCCAAGATTCGACAGTTAGCACAGATACGCAGTATTTT.

The chain recombines TRBV6-5 with TRBJ1-1; perhaps TRBD1 as D (5 bases). The CDR3 totals 15 residues. V was clipped by 5 bases and J by 0 bases, with 13 bases between them. Looked up from germline, CDR1 is MNHEY and CDR2 is SVGAGI. CDR3: CASSRETDLNTEAFF. CDR3 nucleotides: TGTGCCAGCAGTAGGGAGACAGACCTGAACACTGAAGCTTTCTTT.

V usage is TRBV7-3 and J usage is TRBJ1-3; TRBD1 is a possible D gene (5 bases). This CDR3 is 17 amino acids long. The germline V gene has CDR1 SGHTA and CDR2 FQGTGA. V was shortened by 0 bases and J by 5 bases, with 17 bases between the two germline ends. The CDR3: CASSLTLAGRSRNTIYF. CDR3 nucleotides: TGTGCCAGCAGCTTAACTTTGGCAGGGCGCTCAAGAAACACCATATATTTT.

The chain has TRBV7-9 and TRBJ2-3; D remains unclear. The CDR3 is made up of 16 amino acids. CDR1 SEHNR and CDR2 FQNEAQ come from the germline V gene (reference sequence). V lost 4 bases to trimming and J lost 0 bases, with 14 bases between them. The CDR3 protein is CASSSTTLTSTDTQYF. CDR3 nucleotides: TGTGCCAGCAGCTCCACGACACTTACTAGCACAGATACGCAGTATTTT.

This clone was detected once. One junction end does not reproduce the germline sequence, and a read error may be involved. The J gene is TRBJ2-7, the V gene TRBV7-7, with 9 bases identical to TRBD1. The CDR3 covers 14 residues. Germline assignment: CDR1 SSHAT and CDR2 FNYEAQ (reference sequence). The CDR3 nucleotides are TGTGCTAGCAGCTTCGGGACAGGGACCTACGAGCAGTACTTC. It is translated as CASSFGTGTYEQYF. Based on the CDR3 plus reference TRBV7-7 and TRBJ2-7, the full variable domain is GAGVSQSPRYKVTKRGQDVTLRCDPISSHATLYWYQQALGQGPEFLTYFNYEAQPDKSGLPSDRFSAERPEGSISTLTIQRTEQRDSAMYRCASSFGTGTYEQYFGPGTRLTVT.

The rearrangement links TRBV28 to TRBJ2-3; no clear D. CDR1 is MDHEN and CDR2 is SYDVKM in the germline V gene. This CDR3 region has 13 residues. With 7 bases removed from V and 7 bases from J, the gap between germline ends came to 15 bases. The CDR3 DNA follows: TGTGCCAGCACCCCTAGGGTTTTCAATACGCAGTATTTT. As protein: CASTPRVFNTQYF.

This clone was picked up one time. The chain recombines TRBV5-1 with TRBJ1-2; D gene ambiguous. V was trimmed by 2 bases and J by 2 bases, leaving 7 bases between them. Per germline, CDR1 SGHRS and CDR2 YFSETQ. This CDR3 spans 13 amino acids. The CDR3 DNA follows: TGCGCCAGCAGCTTCAACAGCAACTATGGCTACACCTTC. Translated: CASSFNSNYGYTF.

This clone was seen a single time. V usage is TRBV5-5 and J usage is TRBJ1-3; no firm D call. The CDR3 runs 14 residues. Deletions cut 4 bases from V and 6 bases from J, with 14 bases between. Germline CDR1 reads SGHKS; CDR2 reads YYEKEE (reference sequence). CDR3 region: CASSQTLSENTIYF. The CDR3 DNA is TGTGCCAGCAGCCAGACCTTGAGCGAAAACACCATATATTTT.

The V gene is TRBV11-2, the J gene TRBJ2-5; TRBD2 matches 10 bases. Germline values: CDR1 SGHAT, CDR2 FQNNGV. This CDR3 region has 16 residues. V lost 4 bases to trimming and J lost 1 base; unmatched junction nucleotides: 6. The CDR3 sequence is CASSSVSGGPQETQYF. The DNA for the CDR3 is TGTGCCAGCAGCTCCGTTAGCGGGGGGCCCCAAGAGACCCAGTACTTC.

CDR3 amino acids: CATSPTRLTYEQYF. The CDR3 DNA reads TGTGCCACTTCCCCAACCAGGTTAACCTACGAGCAGTACTTC. J is TRBJ2-7 and V is TRBV3-1 (or the pseudogene TRBV3-2); no clear D. The CDR3 runs to 14 residues. V lost 10 bases to trimming and J lost 2 bases, with 18 bases between them. Looked up from germline, CDR1 is LGHDT and CDR2 is YNNKEL (reference sequence).

CDR3 in amino acids: CASSFGGMGGYTF. For the CDR3, the DNA is TGTGCCAGCAGCTTCGGAGGGATGGGTGGCTACACCTTC. This chain connects TRBV7-9 to TRBJ1-2; unclear D gene. The germline CDR1 and CDR2 sequences are SEHNR and FQNEAQ (reference sequence). V was pared by 3 bases and J by 7 bases, with 12 bases between. The CDR3 length is 13 residues. The full variable domain, rest sourced from reference TRBV7-9 and TRBJ1-2, is DTGVSQNPRHKITKRGQNVTFRCDPISEHNRLYWYRQTLGQGPEFLTYFQNEAQLEKSRLLSDRFSAERPKGSFSTLEIQRTEQGDSAMYLCASSFGGMGGYTFGSGTRLTVV.

The sample holds a few counts of this clone. This chain uses TRBV29-1 with TRBJ2-7; D gene unclear. Germline CDR1 and CDR2: SQVTM and ANQGSEA. V was cut by 4 bases and J by 6 bases, with 10 bases left in between. This CDR3 has 11 residues. CDR3 in amino acids: CSVVKGSEQYF. The CDR3 nucleotides read TGCAGCGTTGTTAAGGGATCCGAGCAGTACTTC.

This sequence joins TRBV10-3 and TRBJ1-2; D is ambiguous. Germline CDR1 ENHRY, CDR2 SYGVKD. The CDR3 runs 13 residues. The V and J ends lost 2 bases and 1 base respectively, with 5 bases between them. The CDR3 DNA follows: TGTGCCATCAGTGAGATCGGTAACTATGGCTACACCTTC. The encoded protein is CAISEIGNYGYTF.

The chain recombines TRBV6-5 with TRBJ1-2; 7 bases agree with TRBD1. Per the germline V gene, CDR1 is MNHEY and CDR2 is SVGAGI. CDR3 length equals 15 residues. V shed 7 bases and J 4 bases; nucleotides not matched to a gene: 12. The CDR3 nucleotides read TGTGCCAGCACCGGCCGGTCGGGACAGTCCTATGGCTACACCTTC. Protein sequence: CASTGRSGQSYGYTF.

This clone was observed a handful of times. This chain links TRBV9 with TRBJ2-5, with 9 positions matching TRBD1. Germline values: CDR1 SGDLS, CDR2 YYNGEE. Unmatched junction bases numbered 8, after V lost 4 bases and J lost 4 bases. This CDR3 spans 15 amino acids. The CDR3 DNA follows: TGTGCCAGCAGCACCCTGACAGGGGGTAGAGAGACCCAGTACTTC. Encoded protein: CASSTLTGGRETQYF.

This clone is classed as medium-sized (0.01 to 0.1%). The chain recombines TRBV7-9 with TRBJ1-1; D is perhaps TRBD1 (6 bases). V was trimmed by 7 bases and J by 8 bases, leaving 17 bases between them. From germline, CDR1 is SEHNR and CDR2 FQNEAQ (reference sequence). The CDR3 is 13 amino acids. The CDR3 DNA follows: TGTGCCAGCACGCCCCTACAGGGATCGGAAGCTTTCTTT. Amino acid sequence: CASTPLQGSEAFF.

The chain has TRBV19 and TRBJ1-1; tentative D call: TRBD1 (6 bases). Trimming cost V 4 bases and J 6 bases, with 12 bases left between them. Looked up from germline, CDR1 is LNHDA and CDR2 is SQIVND (reference sequence). The CDR3 totals 13 residues. The CDR3 spells CASSTPGEAEAFF. CDR3 bases: TGTGCCAGTAGTACGCCAGGGGAGGCTGAAGCTTTCTTT.

This clone is a singleton in its sample. V usage is TRBV24-1 and J usage is TRBJ1-2; D ambiguous. Germline CDR1 is KGHDR and CDR2 is SFDVKD. Trimming stripped 3 bases from V and 0 bases from J, with 4 bases between. This CDR3 is built from 13 residues. As DNA, the CDR3 is TGTGCCACCAGTGATCCCCCTAACTATGGCTACACCTTC. It specifies CATSDPPNYGYTF.

The V and J genes are TRBV6-5 and TRBJ1-2; D not resolved. The CDR3 runs to 12 residues. Trimming shortened V by 6 bases and J by 5 bases, and 10 bases separated the two germline ends. In germline, CDR1 is MNHEY, CDR2 SVGAGI. DNA of the CDR3: TGTGCCAGCAGGCAAGAACGGTATGGCTACACCTTC. It yields the protein CASRQERYGYTF.

V gene TRBV7-3 combines with J gene TRBJ2-3, with TRBD2 matching 8 bases. Per germline, CDR1 SGHTA and CDR2 FQGTGA. The trim removed 5 bases at V and 3 bases at J, leaving 13 bases unmatched. The CDR3 is made up of 17 amino acids. The CDR3 sequence: CASSRKTQAGVTDTQYF. The CDR3 DNA is TGTGCCAGCAGCCGGAAGACCCAAGCGGGGGTAACAGATACGCAGTATTTT.

CDR3 sequence reads: CASSQEFQETQYF. Here the CDR3 DNA reads TGTGCCAGCAGCCAAGAGTTCCAAGAGACCCAGTACTTC. This chain connects TRBV3-1 (or the pseudogene TRBV3-2) to TRBJ2-5; D is unclear. V was cut by 0 bases and J by 1 base, with 3 bases left in between. This CDR3 has 13 amino acids. The V gene's germline CDR1 is LGHDT and CDR2 YNNKEL (reference sequence).

This clone was seen more than once but under ten times. The chain has TRBV18 and TRBJ1-1; no clear D gene. V shed 0 bases and J shed 1 base, with 9 bases lying between them. The CDR3 covers 15 residues. The V gene's germline CDR1 is KGHSH and CDR2 LQKENI. CDR3 DNA: TGTGCCAGCTCACCACCGTATTCAGCGAACACTGAAGCTTTCTTT. Residues: CASSPPYSANTEAFF.

J is TRBJ1-2 and V is TRBV19, with D possibly being TRBD1 (5 bases). Deletions cut 3 bases from V and 3 bases from J, with 11 bases between. The CDR3 contains 14 residues. CDR1 and CDR2 from the germline V gene are LNHDA and SQIVND (reference sequence). The CDR3, as DNA: TGTGCCAGTAGTATTACCGGGACGGACTATGGCTACACCTTC. This encodes CASSITGTDYGYTF.

The V call is TRBV2, the J call TRBJ1-1; no definite D call. The CDR3 has 15 amino acids. Germline lookup yields CDR1 SNHLY and CDR2 FYNNEI. Trimming stripped 3 bases from V and 2 bases from J, with 13 bases between. The CDR3 reads CASSERAGGNTEAFF. In nucleotides, the CDR3 is TGTGCCAGCAGTGAGCGGGCAGGAGGAAACACTGAAGCTTTCTTT.

The rearrangement uses TRBV5-1 and TRBJ2-3, with D tentatively TRBD1 (6 bases). The germline CDR1 and CDR2 sequences are SGHRS and YFSETQ. V lost 1 base and J lost 3, with 9 bases in between. This CDR3 region has 14 residues. The CDR3 bases are TGCGCCAGCAGCTTGTTAGGGGGAACAGATACGCAGTATTTT. Amino acid sequence: CASSLLGGTDTQYF.

The chain employs TRBV19 and TRBJ1-5, with D perhaps matching TRBD1 (5 bases). Trimming shortened V by 0 bases and J by 7 bases, and 13 bases separated the two germline ends. The CDR3 contains 15 residues. Germline loops: CDR1 LNHDA, CDR2 SQIVND (reference sequence). CDR3 bases: TGTGCCAGTAGTATAGACAGGGCTTGGGGGCAGCCCCAGCATTTT. This gives the protein CASSIDRAWGQPQHF.